This TCR beta chain originates from a study of graft-versus-host responses after intestinal transplantation (dated by TCRdb to the early 2020s). Notes on the research overall: Multivisceral, liver-intestinal, or isolated intestinal transplants were received by the recipients. Anti-thymocyte globulin induction was given to all recipients, followed by maintenance tacrolimus and steroids for 2 to 3 years. After intestinal transplantation, graft-versus-host and host-versus-graft alloreactive T cell clones in the graft, circulation and bone marrow were tracked using bulk TCR-beta CDR3 sequencing. To identify alloreactive clones, pre-transplant mixed lymphocyte reaction products were sequenced and compared with unstimulated pre-transplant donor and recipient T cells. A cohort of under 30 intestinal transplant recipients, including one retransplant, was enrolled, and a few patients lacking pretransplant specimens were excluded. A peak of at least 4% donor T cells among recipient peripheral blood mononuclear cells was the definition used for donor T cell macrochimerism. Rather than going through the commercial service, samples from a few later patients were sequenced in-house on an Illumina MiSeq and processed with MiXCR. Findings and caveats that apply to the study as a whole: GvH clones turned up in recipient bone marrow, with some appearing earlier in ileal mucosa or blood, a pattern consistent with an intestinal mucosal origin. The relatively low number and heterogeneity of intestinal transplant patients limited the conclusions. Early after transplant, peak levels of circulating GvH clones were found to be associated with declines in HvG clones. Patients with donor T cell macrochimerism had high GvH to HvG T cell clonal ratios in their allografts.

With regard to this clone: Its antigen is unknown. Per-nucleotide qualities are absent, and no much larger clonotype sits a single base away.

CDR3 length: 17 amino acids, cysteine to phenylalanine. This entry keeps only the CDR3 DNA: 51 bases, framed from base 1. Trimming removed 2 bases from V and 0 bases from J; the gene matches leave 6 bases unexplained. The germline V gene sets CDR1 to KGHSH and CDR2 to LQKENI. Libraries were made using the immunoSEQ multiplex PCR assay. For most patients, genomic DNA was isolated with the Qiagen DNeasy Blood and Tissue Kit and sent frozen to Adaptive Biotechnologies for TCR sequencing. For most patients, genomic DNA was subjected to high-throughput TCR-beta CDR3 sequencing by Adaptive Biotechnologies. From the authors' description of their analysis: TCR sequencing data for around 20 patients were retrieved from Adaptive's ImmunoSEQ software; a few other patients were processed with MiXCR and VDJtools. CD4 versus CD8 sorting errors were corrected by removing sequences found in both subsets at a frequency ratio below 5:1. CDR3 nucleotide sequences shared by donor and recipient were removed because the origin of these sequences could not be assigned. To be classed as alloreactive, a clone needed at least 2-fold expansion over unstimulated cells and a minimum CFSE-low frequency of 0.002% (template counts) or 0.001% (read counts). Mappable clones were those detected in sequenced pre-transplant spleen, lymph node, or MLR CFSE-low populations of the donor or recipient. Cumulative frequency of alloreactive clones was calculated as a percentage of all sequences weighted by copy number. TCRdb retrieved this table from immuneACCESS and kept in-frame rearrangements only. Not all clones are present; in checked studies, unresolved V genes account for under half, and no reason is known for the remainder. Clone size and the V and J calls come from that table; the DNA yielded D and trimming. The sample yields about 130,000 clones; 80% to 95% were counted once. Jointly, the top ten make up roughly 0.19% of the sample.

Sample time point, as interpreted from the label and publication: cells obtained before transplantation from donor or recipient. CD3+CD4+ and CD3+CD8+ populations were FACS-sorted from unstimulated pre-transplant donor and recipient cells taken from spleen or lymph nodes. This sequence was found in a human donor who received an intestinal transplant. Sequences were derived from unstimulated CD4+ T cells sorted from spleen or lymph node cells, sampled before intestinal transplant. This sequence uses TRBV18 and TRBJ2-3; 9 bases in between match TRBD1. Here the CDR3 is given as CASSPTVGTGSTDTQYF. The DNA sequence is as follows: TGTGCCAGCTCACCAACAGTGGGGACAGGGAGCACAGATACGCAGTATTTT. Reference TRBV18 and TRBJ2-3 proteins supply the regions before and after the CDR3; the full variable domain is: NAGVMQNPRHLVRRRGQEARLRCSPMKGHSHVYWYRQLPEEGLKFMVYLQKENIIDESGMPKERFSAEFPKEGPSILRIQQVVRGDSAAYFCASSPTVGTGSTDTQYFGPGTRLTVL.